A selection of T cell receptor beta chains follows, all from one sample in a study of shared clonotypes between healthy human individuals. Measured with immunoSEQ multiplex PCR; TCRdb has only the in-frame clones, and not every one. In the table there are 450,000 or so clones, 70% to 80% of which are singletons. The sequencing sample was made of PBMCs. Every receptor here comes from a woman aged 40 to 50 in good health. Some clones in this sample may be carry-over from other donors' samples. Both conserved end residues are trimmed from each CDR3. The order of the fields is V gene, CDR3 protein.

V: TRBV4-1; CDR3: ASSHRGGGYGYT
V: TRBV6-1; CDR3: ASSGGLGGSYEQY
V: TRBV11-2; CDR3: ASSLIRTDTQY
V: TRBV4-1; CDR3: ASSELLLGVNKNIQY
V: TRBV7-3; CDR3: ASSLPSGREAGELF
V: TRBV9; CDR3: ASSPGWDMLTGELF
V: TRBV2; CDR3: ASTRGPNTEAF
V: TRBV19; CDR3: ASSTSWHSGRETQY
V: TRBV4-2; CDR3: ASSQVSSGRNEQF
V: TRBV28; CDR3: ASSSTTSGNFNEQF
V: TRBV6-5; CDR3: ASTADPYEQY
V: TRBV2; CDR3: ASSAAIRGGDKNIQY
V: TRBV10-3; CDR3: AISTGTGGGNEKLF
V: TRBV6-4; CDR3: ASSNGEGSNEQF
V: TRBV5-1; CDR3: ASSLGQSYEQY
V: TRBV11-2; CDR3: ASSTGGQPQH
V: TRBV4-2; CDR3: ASSQDYGGTYEQY
V: TRBV14; CDR3: ASSRLAGSIGDTQY
V: TRBV29-1; CDR3: SVAGTGRHEQY
V: TRBV27; CDR3: ASSLSRGHQPQH
V: TRBV19; CDR3: ASSNLIGFWRETSEQF
V: TRBV18; CDR3: ASSPGPRGLSSYNEQF
V: TRBV10-3; CDR3: ATGTGADQPQH
V: TRBV10-2; CDR3: ASSELQGANTEAF
V: TRBV23-1; CDR3: ASSHHGQGWDSNQPQH
V: TRBV11-2; CDR3: ASSLAGRNSYEQY
V: TRBV30; CDR3: AWSVRREGFYEQY
V: TRBV10-2; CDR3: AGGGSKETQY
V: TRBV28; CDR3: ASSKSGTGDFENIQY
V: TRBV28; CDR3: ASSLGANTEAF
V: TRBV6-6; CDR3: ASTPPSGSLYEQY
V: TRBV7-9; CDR3: ASSPSGSKDTQY
V: TRBV6-6; CDR3: ASSPRTGIGTGELF
V: TRBV2; CDR3: ASSTPPNEQY
V: TRBV5-4; CDR3: ASSYFTGPSGNTIY
V: TRBV6-1; CDR3: ASSARERYEQY
V: TRBV4-1; CDR3: ASSQDNLLAIQY
V: TRBV6-1; CDR3: ASSSGVENSPLH
V: TRBV7-8; CDR3: ASSLDPRGRIVYGYT
V: TRBV5-1; CDR3: ASRRQGGTDTQY
V: TRBV30; CDR3: AWSVGWDQEQF
V: TRBV30; CDR3: AWSVGGHRNTEAF
V: TRBV19; CDR3: ASVDRGVTDTQY
V: TRBV5-5; CDR3: ASSLRTGTNTEAF
V: TRBV30; CDR3: AWSTTNPRASVGNEQF
V: TRBV7-2; CDR3: ASSIEDRAGNTIY
V: TRBV5-5; CDR3: ASSLPGIEAF
V: TRBV7-2; CDR3: ATGVADTQY
V: TRBV7-8; CDR3: ASSRLEGSKYEQY
V: TRBV6-4; CDR3: ASSPGQGSTEAF
V: TRBV28; CDR3: ASRTGGEKLF
V: TRBV5-6; CDR3: ASSSQGASYEQY
V: TRBV7-2; CDR3: ASSLVGASSTDTQY
V: TRBV11-3; CDR3: ASSVDRDEQY
V: TRBV18; CDR3: ASSPPSGTEQF
V: TRBV6-6; CDR3: AGSGTSAYNEQF
V: TRBV29-1; CDR3: SVAWTGGGSEAF